The 28 T cell receptor beta chains reported below all come from one sample, sequenced in a study of CD8 T cells in Susac syndrome (dated by TCRdb to between 2017 and 2020). Libraries came from the immunoSEQ multiplex PCR assay. RNA was extracted with the RNeasy kit and about 0.5 to 1 ug was reverse transcribed using random hexamers. The raw public data were reprocessed by TCRdb itself: fastp quality trimming at Q25, MiXCR clonotype calling, in-frame beta chains only. Identical CDR3 proteins give one entry, which carries the most common genes and DNA. For this sample the table gives roughly 200,000 distinct CDR3 sequences, of which roughly 90% were detected only once. The ten most abundant clones make up around 0.079% of the sample. Input material: CD4+ T cells from PBMCs. These TCRs come from a human donor with Susac syndrome.

The rearrangement uses TRBV20-1 and TRBJ2-7; D ambiguous. Trimming removed 5 bases from V and 0 bases from J, with 14 bases in between. Germline CDR1 and CDR2: DFQATT and SNEGSKA (reference sequence). The CDR3 is 14 amino acids. The CDR3 loop reads CSALGRTFSYEQYF. CDR3 nucleotides: TGCAGTGCTTTGGGCAGAACCTTCTCCTACGAGCAGTACTTC.

This clonotype was recorded only once. The chain recombines TRBV12-3 or TRBV12-4 with TRBJ2-3; TRBD2 agrees at 7 bases. V lost 7 bases, J lost 0 bases, and 4 bases stayed unmatched. This CDR3 is 14 amino acids long. DNA for the CDR3: TGTGCCAGCATTAAGACTAGCAGCACAGATACGCAGTATTTT. Translated: CASIKTSSTDTQYF.

The V call is TRBV5-1, the J call TRBJ2-7; D gene unclear. This CDR3 region has 11 residues. CDR1 SGHRS and CDR2 YFSETQ come from the germline V gene. V lost 4 bases and J lost 3, with 5 bases in between. The CDR3 sequence: CASSGNYEQYF. The DNA of the CDR3 is TGCGCCAGCAGCGGCAACTACGAGCAGTACTTC.

The chain carries TRBV18 and TRBJ2-7; 7 bases line up with TRBD2. J lost 6 bases, V lost 6 bases, and 5 bases had no gene match. The CDR3 is 12 residues long. The germline CDR1 and CDR2 sequences are KGHSH and LQKENI. CDR3 in amino acids: CASSPGRAEQYF. In DNA form, the CDR3 reads TGTGCCAGCTCCCCAGGGAGGGCCGAGCAGTACTTC.

This chain joins TRBV28 and TRBJ1-5; D unresolved. The CDR3 extends over 16 amino acids. Trimming stripped 3 bases from V and 2 bases from J, with 14 bases between. Germline loops: CDR1 MDHEN, CDR2 SYDVKM. CDR3 coding DNA: TGTGCCAGCAGTTTTTCCCTCAACTCGGGCAATCAGCCCCAGCATTTT. It yields the protein CASSFSLNSGNQPQHF.

The chain uses TRBV20-1 and TRBJ2-1, with D perhaps given as TRBD1 or TRBD2 (6 bases each). The CDR3 covers 14 residues. Germline loops: CDR1 DFQATT, CDR2 SNEGSKA (reference sequence). V was pared by 2 bases and J by 5 bases, with 13 bases between. The chain's CDR3 is CSARRGVPNNEQFF. The CDR3 bases are TGCAGTGCTAGAAGGGGGGTGCCAAACAATGAGCAGTTCTTC.

The chain carries TRBV2 and TRBJ2-3; weak D call: TRBD2 (5 bases). Germline V gives CDR1 SNHLY, CDR2 FYNNEI. The CDR3 extends over 16 amino acids. V lost 0 bases, J lost 0 bases, and 10 bases lay in between. Here the CDR3 reads CASSEALRDSTDTQYF. The DNA of the CDR3 is TGTGCCAGCAGTGAAGCGCTTCGGGATAGCACAGATACGCAGTATTTT.

Note on this clonotype: An end of the junction does not agree with germline; a read error may underlie this. The V gene is TRBV12-3 or TRBV12-4, the J gene TRBJ2-1, with 11 bases that match TRBD2. This CDR3 spans 13 amino acids. For the CDR3, the DNA is TGTGCCAGCAGTTCCTTGACTAGCGGGGCCGCTCTGTTC. The encoded protein is CASSSLTSGAALF.

V usage is TRBV4-1 and J usage is TRBJ1-1; unclear D gene. This CDR3 comprises 15 residues. CDR1 and CDR2 (germline): MGHRA, YSYEKL. Trimming took off 2 bases at V and 5 bases at J, with 15 bases between the two ends. DNA of the CDR3: TGCGCCAGCAGCCAACCCAGTGGCTTTGGGACTGAAGCTTTCTTT. Its protein is CASSQPSGFGTEAFF.

The chain combines TRBV29-1 with TRBJ2-1; D is possibly TRBD1 or TRBD2 (6 bases each). The CDR3 spans 13 residues. The germline gives CDR1 SQVTM, CDR2 ANQGSEA. The V and J ends lost 2 bases and 5 bases respectively, with 10 bases between them. The CDR3 DNA is TGCAGCGTTGAAAAGGGGGGAAACAATGAGCAGTTCTTC. Encoded protein: CSVEKGGNNEQFF.

The chain couples TRBV20-1 to TRBJ2-1; D might be TRBD1 (5 bases). The CDR3 has 16 amino acids. Trimming removed 1 base from V and 0 bases from J, with 13 bases in between. The germline CDR1 and CDR2 sequences are DFQATT and SNEGSKA (reference sequence). This chain's CDR3 is CSARGLSGSSYNEQFF. The CDR3 bases are TGCAGTGCTAGAGGGTTATCAGGGTCCTCCTACAATGAGCAGTTCTTC.

This chain joins TRBV2 and TRBJ1-1, with 9 nucleotides matching TRBD1. The CDR3 sequence is 14 residues long. V was pared by 7 bases and J by 3 bases, with 6 bases of the junction left unmatched. Germline V lookup: CDR1 SNHLY, CDR2 FYNNEI. CDR3 bases: TGTGCCAGCACTCTGACAGGGGGATACACTGAAGCTTTCTTT. The encoded protein is CASTLTGGYTEAFF.

CDR3 region: CASSLVPGNTQYF. The CDR3 DNA reads TGTGCCAGCAGCTTAGTACCCGGGAACACGCAGTATTTT. The V gene is TRBV7-2, the J gene TRBJ2-3; a possible D gene is TRBD2 (5 bases). V was clipped by 1 base and J by 9 bases, with 11 bases between them. The CDR3 is 13 amino acids. CDR1 and CDR2 (germline): SGHTA, FQGNSA.

The chain links TRBV23-1 to TRBJ2-2, with 10 bases aligning to TRBD2. TRBV23-1 is reported as an ORF; its role is uncertain. The CDR3 length is 18 residues. The trim removed 4 bases at V and 5 bases at J, leaving 13 bases unmatched. The CDR3: CASSPDQRASGRTGELFF. In DNA form, the CDR3 reads TGCGCCAGCAGTCCTGATCAGCGAGCTAGCGGGAGAACCGGGGAGCTGTTTTTT.

The chain employs TRBV5-4 and TRBJ2-1, with 11 positions matching TRBD2. Looked up from germline, CDR1 is SGHNT and CDR2 is YYREEE (reference sequence). The CDR3 sequence is 15 residues long. Germline trimming cut 4 bases from V and 6 bases from J; bases unmatched to any gene: 6. The CDR3 DNA sequence: TGTGCCAGCAGCGGTCTAGCGGGAGGACCCAATGAGCAGTTCTTC. Translated, it gives CASSGLAGGPNEQFF.

The chain carries TRBV9 and TRBJ1-4, with a possible D match to TRBD1 (6 bases). V shed 1 base and J shed 7 bases, with 11 bases lying between them. This CDR3 is built from 14 residues. Germline loops: CDR1 SGDLS, CDR2 YYNGEE. DNA for the CDR3: TGTGCCAGCAGCGTAACAGGGTACGGTGAAAAACTGTTTTTT. It specifies CASSVTGYGEKLFF.

This clonotype has a single count. V and J are TRBV18 and TRBJ1-1, with D unresolved. The germline V gene has CDR1 KGHSH and CDR2 LQKENI. V lost 2 bases, J lost 5 bases, and 15 bases lay in between. The CDR3 covers 15 residues. In DNA form, the CDR3 reads TGTGCCAGCTCACCAAGGACGGCCCTCGGGACTGAAGCTTTCTTT. It yields the protein CASSPRTALGTEAFF.

V and J are TRBV13 and TRBJ1-1, with 7 bases aligning to TRBD1. The CDR3 has 17 amino acids. The V segment lost 5 bases and the J segment 0 bases; nucleotides outside the gene matches: 12. The V gene's germline CDR1 is PRHDT and CDR2 FYEKMQ (reference sequence). CDR3 residues: CASSHGGDSLMNTEAFF. The CDR3 coding sequence is TGTGCCAGCAGCCACGGGGGGGACAGCCTAATGAACACTGAAGCTTTCTTT.

The rearrangement links TRBV30 to TRBJ1-4; no clear D gene. The CDR3 consists of 14 residues. Germline CDR1 GTSNPN, CDR2 SVGIG (reference sequence). The V and J ends lost 0 bases and 4 bases respectively, with 9 bases between them. The CDR3, as DNA: TGTGCCTGGAGTGTACTTCTCGGTAATGAAAAACTGTTTTTT. Translation: CAWSVLLGNEKLFF.

This clonotype was counted a single time. This chain uses TRBV24-1 with TRBJ2-2, with 7 bases fitting TRBD2. From germline, CDR1 is KGHDR and CDR2 SFDVKD. V dropped 4 bases and J dropped 0; count of bases not matched to a gene: 13. The CDR3 extends over 19 amino acids. CDR3 sequence reads: CATSDPSTALATNTGELFF. For the CDR3, the DNA is TGTGCCACCAGTGACCCCTCAACCGCACTAGCGACGAACACCGGGGAGCTGTTTTTT.

J is TRBJ2-7 and V is TRBV2; D is unresolved. Trimming left V 2 bases short and J 2 bases short, with 4 bases between. Germline loops: CDR1 SNHLY, CDR2 FYNNEI. The CDR3 loop spans 12 amino acids. CDR3 sequence (DNA): TGTGCCAGCAGTGAAAGCCCCTACGAGCAGTACTTC. Residues: CASSESPYEQYF.

The chain joins TRBV5-1 to TRBJ1-5; D might be TRBD1 (5 bases). Trimming took 0 bases from V and 2 from J, leaving 9 bases between them. Germline V gene lookup returns CDR1 SGHRS and CDR2 YFSETQ. The CDR3 runs 15 residues. CDR3 coding DNA: TGCGCCAGCAGCTTGGGAGGGGCTGGCAATCAGCCCCAGCATTTT. It specifies CASSLGGAGNQPQHF.

The CDR3 here is CASSSGGASEAFF. For the CDR3, the DNA is TGTGCCAGCAGTTCAGGTGGTGCATCAGAAGCTTTCTTT. This chain joins TRBV6-5 and TRBJ1-1; D is unclear. The CDR3 covers 13 residues. Germline V CDR1 and CDR2: MNHEY, SVGAGI. With 4 bases removed from V and 8 bases from J, the gap between germline ends came to 14 bases.

The V and J genes are TRBV5-1 and TRBJ2-2; TRBD2 might be the D (6 bases). Germline V CDR1 and CDR2: SGHRS, YFSETQ. This CDR3 contains 15 residues. Trimming took 2 bases from V and 2 from J, leaving 10 bases between them. The CDR3 nucleotides are TGCGCCAGCAGCTTAGGAGCGGGTAACACCGGGGAGCTGTTTTTT. Protein product: CASSLGAGNTGELFF.

The chain uses TRBV19 and TRBJ2-7; 9 nucleotides align to TRBD1. The CDR3 has 11 amino acids. The V and J ends lost 11 bases and 4 bases, in that order; junction bases with no gene match: 3. Germline CDR1 LNHDA, CDR2 SQIVND (reference sequence). CDR3 sequence: CASGQGYEQYF. The CDR3 DNA follows: TGTGCCTCGGGACAGGGATACGAGCAGTACTTC.

The chain has TRBV3-1 and TRBJ2-1, with D unresolved. Germline V gene data show CDR1 as LGHDT and CDR2 as YNNKEL (reference sequence). CDR3 length equals 11 residues. Trimming pared 7 bases from V and 9 bases from J, leaving 10 bases between. CDR3 residues: CASTTLGEQFF. DNA of the CDR3: TGTGCCAGCACCACGTTGGGTGAGCAGTTCTTC.

The V call is TRBV2, the J call TRBJ2-2; D gene uncertain. Trimming took off 6 bases at V and 4 bases at J, with 12 bases between the two ends. This CDR3 is 14 amino acids long. In germline, CDR1 is SNHLY, CDR2 FYNNEI. CDR3 in amino acids: CASRPELGTGELFF. Written as DNA, the CDR3 is TGTGCCAGCAGGCCCGAGTTGGGCACCGGGGAGCTGTTTTTT.

The chain employs TRBV28 and TRBJ1-2; 7 bases are shared with TRBD1. This CDR3 contains 13 residues. V lost 11 bases, J lost 3 bases, and 9 bases stayed unmatched. Germline CDR1 reads MDHEN; CDR2 reads SYDVKM. CDR3 sequence: CASLGQTYYGYTF. DNA of the CDR3: TGTGCCTCCCTGGGACAGACATACTATGGCTACACCTTC.